This T cell receptor beta chain was obtained from a study of shared clonotypes between healthy human individuals. The CDR3 extends over 15 amino acids. V was cut by 3 bases and J by 2 bases, with 13 bases left in between. From germline, CDR1 is SGDLS and CDR2 YYNGEE. Turning to this clone: Its antigen is not known.

General study results and limits: Around 5.3% of naive CD4 clonotypes were shared across four donors.

Only in-frame clones appear in the TCRdb table, and some are missing; sequencing was by immunoSEQ multiplex PCR. The repertoire has some 2 million clones, 90% to 95% of them found once; the top ten carry more than 0.1%. The V gene is TRBV9, the J gene TRBJ2-3; D gene uncertain. The clonotype originates from a young man in good health. Sequenced sample: naive CD4+ T cells sorted from blood. Subset given: CD45RA+ positively selected. CDR3 coding DNA: TGTGCCAGCAGCGGATGGGCCGCCACCACAGATACGCAGTATTTT. Translated: CASSGWAATTDTQYF. Using reference TRBV9 and TRBJ2-3 for the parts outside the CDR3, the full variable domain is DSGVTQTPKHLITATGQRVTLRCSPRSGDLSVYWYQQSLDQGLQFLIQYYNGEERAKGNILERFSAQQFPDLHSELNLSSLELGDSALYFCASSGWAATTDTQYFGPGTRLTVL.